This T cell receptor beta chain was captured by sequencing in a study of blood T cell repertoires in COVID-19. In the study overall: T cells, B-cell-depleted T cells, or PBMCs supplied cDNA or gDNA.

The CDR3 is 16 residues long. The V end was cut by 1 base, the J end by 2 bases, with 12 bases between. CDR1 is LNHDA and CDR2 is SQIVND in the germline V gene (reference sequence). Original processing methods: Reference gene primer amplification gave nucleated cell count estimates. Sequencing used immunoSEQ multiplex PCR; TCRdb keeps in-frame clones, though not all of them. The V and J calls and clone size come from that table; D and trimming were worked out from the DNA. This sample has 300,000 to 400,000 clones, with 85% to 90% found just once. Participant reports of clinical history set cohort assignment.

The chain joins TRBV19 to TRBJ1-5; D remains unclear. This sequence was found in a woman in her 30s with acute COVID-19. What was sequenced was PBMCs or T cells enriched from blood (not recorded which). The CDR3, as DNA: TGTGCCAGTAGTATAGCCCCCGCGGTCGGCAATCAGCCCCAGCATTTT. Its translation is CASSIAPAVGNQPQHF. Full variable domain (missing parts from reference TRBV19 and TRBJ1-5): DGGITQSPKYLFRKEGQNVTLSCEQNLNHDAMYWYRQDPGQGLRLIYYSQIVNDFQKGDIAEGYSVSREKKESFPLTVTSAQKNPTAFYLCASSIAPAVGNQPQHFGDGTRLSIL.